Described below is a single T cell receptor beta chain sequence and its context. This sample is part of a study of cytomegalovirus exposure and HLA in healthy donors. With 60 Vbeta and 13 Jbeta primers, the PCR was carried out. TCRdb keeps only in-frame clones here, not all; method: immunoSEQ multiplex PCR. Its table records about 140,000 clones. Sequenced material: PBMCs. This receptor was obtained from a young woman in good health and CMV-seronegative.

The CDR3 DNA reads TGTGCCAGCTCACCACCGGTTGGCGGACTAGCGGGAACAGATACGCAGTATTTT. It is translated as CASSPPVGGLAGTDTQYF. The chain joins TRBV18 to TRBJ2-3; the match to TRBD2 covers 12 bases. From germline, CDR1 is KGHSH and CDR2 LQKENI. The CDR3 covers 18 residues. V trimming: 0 bases; J trimming: 3 bases; junction bases outside the gene matches: 7.